This record concerns one T cell receptor (beta chain) sequence. One junction end disagrees with the germline gene, perhaps due to a read error. Every subset had its genomic DNA shared out evenly among several immunoSEQ plates. Produced via immunoSEQ multiplex PCR; TCRdb's table is partial and in-frame only. This table has around 1.1 million clones, about 84% appearing once. These data belong to a study of shared clonotypes between healthy human individuals. The CDR3 sequence is 13 residues long. Germline V lookup: CDR1 LGHNA, CDR2 YSLEER. Naive CD45RA+ and memory CD45RA-negative subsets were split from CD4+ cells.

This TCR derives from a man between 18 and 29 years old in good health. Some clones in this sample may be carry-over from other donors' samples. Sequences were obtained from memory CD4+ T cells from PBMCs. Subset here: CD45RA-negative fraction. This chain connects TRBV4-3 to TRBJ2-1; 8 bases fit TRBD1. CDR3 sequence reads: CASSQEGQGARIF. CDR3 in DNA: TGCGCCAGCAGCCAAGAAGGGCAGGGGGCGAGGATCTTC.